The clone carrying this TCR beta chain showed up just once. J was trimmed by 0 bases and V by 6 bases; bases with no gene match: 14. CDR3 length equals 17 residues. CDR1 and CDR2 from the germline V gene are LNHDA and SQIVND (reference sequence). This sample was included in a study of Tregs in tolerant kidney transplant recipients. In the study overall: Mixed chimerism was transient after nonmyeloablative marrow transplants from related graft donors.

The data were produced by immunoSEQ multiplex PCR, yet TCRdb's version contains in-frame clones alone and is incomplete. The sample includes about 87,000 clones, roughly 93% of them seen just once. The TCR was taken from a human donor who received a combined kidney and bone marrow transplant. The source material was CD4+ T cells from blood, sampled before the transplant. This chain links TRBV19 with TRBJ2-7; 7 bases map to TRBD2. The CDR3 reads CASRGVARGSASYEQYF. The CDR3 DNA reads as TGTGCCAGTAGGGGGGTTGCGCGGGGGTCTGCCTCCTACGAGCAGTACTTC.